This T cell receptor (beta chain) was recorded in a study of beta chain features in type 1 diabetes. Study-level results: Patients with Type 1 diabetes showed moderately but significantly shorter TCRB CDR3s in all four CD4+ subsets. The question left open here concerned HLA type influencing TCRB rearrangement.

This clone has just a few counts. The antigen remains unidentified. Since all of the isolated RNA was reverse transcribed, expressed TCRB transcripts were what got sequenced. TCRdb keeps only in-frame clones here, not all; method: immunoSEQ multiplex PCR. This table holds 630,000 or so clones, over 11% found once. Germline V gene lookup returns CDR1 SGHRS and CDR2 YFSETQ. Deletions cut 0 bases from V and 5 bases from J, with 26 bases between. The CDR3 totals 19 residues. Cells sorted by CD45RO/CCR7/CD25/CD127/CD95/CD27 comprised CD4+ naive, central memory, regulatory and stem cell-like memory cells. Sort purity for all populations was recorded as exceeding 98%.

The rearrangement links TRBV5-1 to TRBJ1-2, with a tentative D call TRBD1 (6 bases). This receptor was taken from a man aged 18 to 29 with type 1 diabetes. Source material: naive CD4+ T cells from blood. CDR3: CASSLAYGRTGKIDYGYTF. CDR3 bases: TGCGCCAGCAGCTTGGCCTATGGTCGTACAGGGAAAATAGATTATGGCTACACCTTC. Full variable domain (remainder filled in from reference TRBV5-1 and TRBJ1-2): KAGVTQTPRYLIKTRGQQVTLSCSPISGHRSVSWYQQTPGQGLQFLFEYFSETQRNKGNFPGRFSGRQFSNSRSEMNVSTLELGDSALYLCASSLAYGRTGKIDYGYTFGSGTRLTVV.